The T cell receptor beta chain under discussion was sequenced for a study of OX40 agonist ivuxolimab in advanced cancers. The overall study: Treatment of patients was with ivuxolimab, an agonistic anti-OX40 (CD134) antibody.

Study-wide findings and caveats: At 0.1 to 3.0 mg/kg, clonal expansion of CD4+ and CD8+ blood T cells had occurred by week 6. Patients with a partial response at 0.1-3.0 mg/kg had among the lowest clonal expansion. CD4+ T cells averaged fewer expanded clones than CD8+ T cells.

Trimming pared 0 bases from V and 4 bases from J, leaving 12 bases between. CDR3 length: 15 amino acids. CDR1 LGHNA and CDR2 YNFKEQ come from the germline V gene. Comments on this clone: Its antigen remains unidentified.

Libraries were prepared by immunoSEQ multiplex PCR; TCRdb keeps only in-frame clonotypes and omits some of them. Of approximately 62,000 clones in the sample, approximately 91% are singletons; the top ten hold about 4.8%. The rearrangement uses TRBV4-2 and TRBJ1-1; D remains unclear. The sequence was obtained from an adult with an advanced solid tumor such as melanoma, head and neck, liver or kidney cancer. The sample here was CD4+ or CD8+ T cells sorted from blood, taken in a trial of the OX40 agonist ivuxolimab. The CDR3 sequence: CASSQDTGSVTEAFF. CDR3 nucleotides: TGTGCCAGCAGCCAAGATACGGGATCTGTCACTGAAGCTTTCTTT.